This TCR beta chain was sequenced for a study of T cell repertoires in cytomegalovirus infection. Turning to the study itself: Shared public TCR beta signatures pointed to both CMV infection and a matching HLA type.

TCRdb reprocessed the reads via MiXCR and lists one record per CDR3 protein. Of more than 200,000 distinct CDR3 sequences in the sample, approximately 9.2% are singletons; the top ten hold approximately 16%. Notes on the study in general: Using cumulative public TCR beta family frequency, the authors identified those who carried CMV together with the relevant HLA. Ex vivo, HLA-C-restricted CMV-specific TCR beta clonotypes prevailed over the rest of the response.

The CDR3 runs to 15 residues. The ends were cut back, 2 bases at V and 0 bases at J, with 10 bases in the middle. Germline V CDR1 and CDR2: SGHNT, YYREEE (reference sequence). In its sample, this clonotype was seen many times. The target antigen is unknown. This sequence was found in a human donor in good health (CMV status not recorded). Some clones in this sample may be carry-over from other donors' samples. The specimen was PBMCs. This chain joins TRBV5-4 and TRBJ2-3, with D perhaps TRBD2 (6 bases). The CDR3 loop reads CASSFSGASTDTQYF. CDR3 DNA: TGTGCCAGCAGCTTTAGCGGAGCTAGCACAGATACGCAGTATTTT.